Described below is a single T cell receptor beta chain sequence and its context. Its antigen is not yet known. The record has no base qualities; no much larger clone is one base away. Receptors were amplified or captured by the immunoSEQ multiplex PCR assay. TCRdb provides this immuneACCESS table in a form limited to in-frame rearrangements. Some clones are lacking; in checked studies, under half of them reflect an unresolved V gene, and why the rest are absent is not known. Counted in this sample were 12,000 to 15,000 clones; about nine tenths of them appeared once. Clones ranked in the top ten supply approximately 2% of the sample. The data belong to a study of T cells and Merkel cell carcinoma outcomes (dated by TCRdb to 2020 to 2021). About the study as a whole: The study examined the tumor T-cell repertoire together with T-cell density as predictors of clinical outcome in patients with Merkel cell carcinoma.

The CDR3 has 15 amino acids, counting the end cysteine and phenylalanine. The retained sequence is limited to the CDR3, 45 bases, with the frame set at the first base. V is cut back by 6 bases and J by 2 bases, with 4 bases in the junction unmatched. The germline V gene specifies KGHSH as CDR1 and LQKENI as CDR2. What the study reported, not specific to this receptor: T-cell repertoire features combined with T-cell density were reported to predict clinical outcomes in Merkel cell carcinoma patients.

Samples were obtained from patients with Merkel cell carcinoma. The clonotype originates from a human donor with Merkel cell carcinoma. This sequence uses TRBV18 and TRBJ2-3; 11 bases in the junction line up with TRBD2. Sequencing was performed on tumor tissue from Merkel cell carcinoma. The CDR3 protein: CASSSSGGATDTQYF. The DNA reads as follows: TGTGCCAGCTCCAGTAGCGGGGGGGCCACAGATACGCAGTATTTT.